This T cell receptor (beta chain) was sequenced for a study of T cell repertoires in cytomegalovirus infection (dated by TCRdb to between 2018 and 2020). Regarding the research as a whole: Donor HLA type was relevant to the analysis, as public TCR beta signatures indicated carriage of CMV infection together with the matching HLA type.

The investigation overall reported the following: The ex vivo response was dominated by HLA-C-restricted CMV-specific TCR beta clonotypes, which also provided the single most frequent clonotype in two of eight donors. Cumulative frequency of public TCR beta family members discriminated carriers of CMV infection plus the relevant HLA type in this cohort and an independent 352-donor cohort.

Sequencer: Illumina HiSeq 1500. TCRdb reprocessed the public reads (quality trimming at Q25 with fastp, clone calling with MiXCR) and kept in-frame beta chains. Under each unique CDR3 protein, matching rows form one entry showing the most common genes and DNA. The sample contains 200,000 to 300,000 distinct CDR3 sequences, roughly 15% of them found a single time. 8.8% of the sample lies in the top ten. This clonotype was observed at least ten times. There is no known antigen for this receptor. The input lacks base qualities; no much larger clone sits a single base away. Sequenced sample: PBMCs. The TCR originated in a human donor in good health (CMV status not recorded). Some clones in this sample may be carry-over from other donors' samples.

The CDR3 protein sequence reads: CASTPYRISTDTQYF. The DNA is TGTGCCAGCACCCCGTATCGGATTAGCACAGATACGCAGTATTTT. In this chain, TRBV7-8 is recombined with TRBJ2-3, with no confident D gene call. CDR1 SGHVS and CDR2 FQNEAQ were looked up in the germline V gene. Trimming at the junction amounts to 7 bases on V and 0 bases on J, and the germline ends lie 14 bases apart. From its cysteine to its phenylalanine, the CDR3 spans 15 amino acids. Of all the DNA, just the CDR3 is kept, 45 bases in frame from base 1.